This T cell receptor (beta chain) was documented in a study of cytomegalovirus exposure and HLA in healthy donors. The J segment lost 5 bases and the V segment lost 0 bases, leaving 4 bases of the junction unmatched. Germline CDR1 reads WSHSY; CDR2 reads SAAADI. The length of the CDR3 is 15 residues. PCR was performed using 60 Vbeta and 13 Jbeta primers. The repertoire was sequenced with immunoSEQ multiplex PCR; TCRdb's copy has only in-frame clones and lacks some. Of 150,000 to 200,000 clones listed, approximately 80% are singletons. Source material: PBMCs. This chain connects TRBV10-2 to TRBJ2-1, with TRBD1 matching 7 bases. This TCR came from a man younger than 35 in good health and CMV-seropositive. The CDR3, as DNA: TGCGCCAGCAGTGAGTCAGGACAGGCTAACAATGAGCAGTTCTTC. Amino acids: CASSESGQANNEQFF.